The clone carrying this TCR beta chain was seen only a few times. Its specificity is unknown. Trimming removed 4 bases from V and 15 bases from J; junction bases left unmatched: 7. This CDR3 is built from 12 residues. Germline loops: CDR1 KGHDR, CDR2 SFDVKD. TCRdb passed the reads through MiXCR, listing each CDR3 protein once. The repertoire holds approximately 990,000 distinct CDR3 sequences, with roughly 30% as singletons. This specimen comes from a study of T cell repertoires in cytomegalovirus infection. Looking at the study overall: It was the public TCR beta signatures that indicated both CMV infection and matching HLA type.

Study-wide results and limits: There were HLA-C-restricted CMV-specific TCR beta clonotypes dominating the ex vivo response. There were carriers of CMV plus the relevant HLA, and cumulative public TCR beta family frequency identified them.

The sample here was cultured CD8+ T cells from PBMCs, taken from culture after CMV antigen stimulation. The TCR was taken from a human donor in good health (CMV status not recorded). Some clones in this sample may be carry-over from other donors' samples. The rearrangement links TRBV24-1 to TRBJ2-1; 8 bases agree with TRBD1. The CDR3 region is CATSEGRGQGFF. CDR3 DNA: TGTGCCACCAGTGAGGGCAGGGGGCAGGGGTTCTTC.